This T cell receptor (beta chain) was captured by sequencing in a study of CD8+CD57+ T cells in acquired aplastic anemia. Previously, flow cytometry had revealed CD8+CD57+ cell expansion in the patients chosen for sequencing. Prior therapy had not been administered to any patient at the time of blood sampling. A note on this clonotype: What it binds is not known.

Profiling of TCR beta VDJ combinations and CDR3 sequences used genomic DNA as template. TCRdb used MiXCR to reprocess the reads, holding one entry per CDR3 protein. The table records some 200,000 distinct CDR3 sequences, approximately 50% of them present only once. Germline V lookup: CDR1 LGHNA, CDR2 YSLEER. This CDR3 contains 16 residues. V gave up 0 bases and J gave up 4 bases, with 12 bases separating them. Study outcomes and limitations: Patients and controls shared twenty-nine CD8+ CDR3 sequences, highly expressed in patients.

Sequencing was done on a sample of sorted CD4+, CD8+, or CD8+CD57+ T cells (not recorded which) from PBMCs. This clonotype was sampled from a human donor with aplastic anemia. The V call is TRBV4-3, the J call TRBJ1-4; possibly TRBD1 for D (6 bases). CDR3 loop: CASSQDTGSGNEKLFF. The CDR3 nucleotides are TGCGCCAGCAGCCAAGACACAGGGTCGGGTAATGAAAAACTGTTTTTT.